What follows are 17 T cell receptor beta chains derived from one specimen sequenced in a study of blood T cell repertoires in COVID-19. Sequencing was performed with immunoSEQ multiplex PCR; in TCRdb, only in-frame clones are kept and a portion is missing. Of about 170,000 clones listed, 83% were seen once; the top ten hold roughly 2%. Material for sequencing was peripheral blood. These receptors all come from a woman over 75 with acute or convalescent COVID-19.

This clone was recorded a few times. This chain connects TRBV3-1 (or the pseudogene TRBV3-2) to TRBJ2-3; 12 bases match TRBD2. Germline V lookup: CDR1 LGHDT, CDR2 YNNKEL (reference sequence). The ends lost 4 bases at V and 7 bases at J; junction bases unmatched: 3. CDR3 length equals 14 residues. CDR3 loop: CASSLGTSGHTQYF. The DNA for the CDR3 is TGTGCCAGCAGCCTGGGGACTAGCGGGCATACGCAGTATTTT.

This chain connects TRBV7-3 to TRBJ2-7; 9 bases are shared with TRBD1. The CDR3 contains 14 residues. Germline CDR1 and CDR2: SGHTA and FQGTGA. V lost 6 bases and J lost 3; bases outside the gene matches: 6. CDR3 DNA: TGTGCCAGCAGTCCCGGGACAGGGTTCTACGAGCAGTACTTC. It codes for CASSPGTGFYEQYF. The whole variable domain, remainder taken from reference TRBV7-3 and TRBJ2-7, is GAGVSQTPSNKVTEKGKYVELRCDPISGHTALYWYRQSLGQGPEFLIYFQGTGAADDSGLPNDRFFAVRPEGSVSTLKIQRTERGDSAVYLCASSPGTGFYEQYFGPGTRLTVT.

The chain links TRBV7-9 to TRBJ2-5, with D possibly TRBD1 on 5 matching bases. The CDR3 has 15 amino acids. CDR1 is SEHNR and CDR2 is FQNEAQ in the germline V gene (reference sequence). The ends were cut back, 0 bases at V and 4 bases at J, with 12 bases in the middle. CDR3 residues: CASSLARAARETQYF. CDR3 nucleotide sequence: TGTGCCAGCAGCTTAGCCAGGGCGGCACGAGAGACCCAGTACTTC.

This rearrangement joins TRBV5-6 to TRBJ2-7; the D gene is possibly TRBD1 (5 bases). Germline V CDR1 and CDR2: SGHDT, YYEEEE. The CDR3 loop spans 14 amino acids. The V end lost 4 bases, the J end lost 4 bases, and 15 bases lay between the germline ends. The CDR3 here is CASSPSGFGYEQYF. DNA of the CDR3: TGTGCCAGCAGCCCATCAGGGTTCGGATACGAGCAGTACTTC.

The chain uses TRBV11-2 and TRBJ2-7; 8 nucleotides line up with TRBD1. The CDR3 contains 15 residues. The trim removed 3 bases at V and 6 bases at J, leaving 10 bases unmatched. Germline values: CDR1 SGHAT, CDR2 FQNNGV. The CDR3 DNA follows: TGTGCCAGCAGCTTTAGTCAGGGGGCCCCTGGCGAGCAGTACTTC. Translated: CASSFSQGAPGEQYF.

This rearrangement joins TRBV6-2 or TRBV6-3 to TRBJ1-5; 7 bases fit TRBD1. There are 14 residues in the CDR3. The germline V gene has CDR1 MNHEY and CDR2 SVGEGT. V shed 6 bases, J shed 5 bases, and the junction held 7 bases outside the gene matches. Here the CDR3 reads CASSLDRVDQPQHF. CDR3 sequence (DNA): TGTGCCAGCAGCCTCGACAGGGTCGATCAGCCCCAGCATTTT.

The chain employs TRBV4-1 and TRBJ2-6; 14 nucleotides align to TRBD2. With V trimmed by 0 bases and J by 4 bases, 5 bases remained unmatched. CDR3 length equals 19 residues. Germline V lookup: CDR1 MGHRA, CDR2 YSYEKL. The DNA for the CDR3 is TGCGCCAGCAGCCAAGAGGGACTAGCGGGAGCCCGAGGGGCCAACGTCCTGACTTTC. Its translation: CASSQEGLAGARGANVLTF.

This clone was counted a few times. The chain recombines TRBV11-2 with TRBJ2-1; weak D call: TRBD2 (7 bases). The V and J ends lost 6 bases and 9 bases respectively, with 12 bases between them. CDR3 length: 12 residues. The germline gives CDR1 SGHAT, CDR2 FQNNGV. The CDR3 loop is CASSLGGREQFF. As DNA, the CDR3 is TGTGCCAGCAGTTTGGGGGGGCGTGAGCAGTTCTTC.

Notes on this clone: Other nucleotide sequences in the sample specify the same CDR3. The V and J genes are TRBV7-2 and TRBJ2-7, with TRBD1 matching over 11 bases. The ends lost 5 bases at V and 2 bases at J; junction bases unmatched: 2. Germline CDR1 reads SGHTA; CDR2 reads FQGNSA. The CDR3 runs 14 residues. Here the CDR3 DNA reads TGTGCCAGCAGCCGGGACAGGGGGACCTACGAGCAGTACTTC. It is translated as CASSRDRGTYEQYF.

The chain links TRBV3-1 (or the pseudogene TRBV3-2) to TRBJ2-3; maybe TRBD2 (6 bases). V was cut by 4 bases and J by 3 bases, with 14 bases left in between. Germline-derived CDR1 and CDR2 are LGHDT and YNNKEL (reference sequence). The CDR3 covers 15 residues. The CDR3 sequence: CASSPLGGRTDTQYF. CDR3 nucleotides: TGTGCCAGCAGCCCCCTCGGGGGAAGGACAGATACGCAGTATTTT.

The rearrangement joins TRBV7-2 to TRBJ1-2, with a tentative D call TRBD1 (6 bases). V lost 0 bases and J lost 8, with 10 bases in between. CDR3 length equals 13 residues. Germline CDR1 and CDR2: SGHTA and FQGNSA. This CDR3 is CASSLAGHIGYTF. The CDR3 DNA follows: TGTGCCAGCAGCTTAGCGGGACACATCGGCTACACCTTC.

Written as DNA, the CDR3 is TGTGCCAGCAGCCTCGGGACAGGGACTAATGAAAAACTGTTTTTT. Translated: CASSLGTGTNEKLFF. The chain combines TRBV7-9 with TRBJ1-4, with TRBD1 matching over 9 bases. CDR1 is SEHNR, CDR2 FQNEAQ, per germline (reference sequence). This CDR3 spans 15 amino acids. The V and J ends lost 5 bases and 2 bases, in that order; junction bases with no gene match: 3. The whole variable domain, remainder taken from reference TRBV7-9 and TRBJ1-4, is DTGVSQNPRHKITKRGQNVTFRCDPISEHNRLYWYRQTLGQGPEFLTYFQNEAQLEKSRLLSDRFSAERPKGSFSTLEIQRTEQGDSAMYLCASSLGTGTNEKLFFGSGTQLSVL.

The gene calls are TRBV2 and TRBJ2-3, with D possibly being TRBD2 (7 bases). Trimming removed 8 bases at V and 0 bases at J, with 21 bases between. This CDR3 spans 17 amino acids. In germline, CDR1 is SNHLY, CDR2 FYNNEI. CDR3 DNA: TGTGCCAGCGGAGTGCTAAAAGGGGGGGGCAGCACAGATACGCAGTATTTT. Translation: CASGVLKGGGSTDTQYF.

This clone came up many times. The DNA for the CDR3 is TGCGCCAGCAGCCAAGACAGGGGGCTATTGCAGCCCCAGCATTTT. Residues: CASSQDRGLLQPQHF. The gene calls are TRBV4-1 and TRBJ1-5; the match to TRBD1 covers 8 bases. V was clipped by 0 bases and J by 7 bases; unmatched bases: 5. Germline CDR1 and CDR2: MGHRA and YSYEKL. The length of the CDR3 is 15 residues.

The V gene is TRBV23-1, the J gene TRBJ1-5; TRBD1 is a possible D gene (6 bases). TRBV23-1 is an ORF, and what it does is uncertain. The CDR3 extends over 13 amino acids. V was cut by 11 bases and J by 6 bases, with 17 bases left in between. This CDR3 reads CAVGGGLGQPQHF. CDR3 DNA sequence: TGCGCCGTGGGGGGGGGCCTGGGTCAGCCCCAGCATTTT.

CDR3 sequence: CASSATGVQETQYF. For the CDR3, the DNA is TGTGCCAGCAGCGCGACCGGGGTCCAAGAGACCCAGTACTTC. The chain recombines TRBV7-9 with TRBJ2-5; TRBD2 is a possible D gene (5 bases). The CDR3 is made up of 14 amino acids. Per the germline V gene, CDR1 is SEHNR and CDR2 is FQNEAQ (reference sequence). Trimming shortened V by 5 bases and J by 1 base, and 11 bases separated the two germline ends.

The rearrangement uses TRBV7-9 and TRBJ1-2; D not certain. The germline V and J ends were trimmed by 5 bases and 5 bases, with 15 bases remaining between them. This CDR3 is built from 14 residues. Germline V lookup: CDR1 SEHNR, CDR2 FQNEAQ (reference sequence). CDR3 region: CASSPAERKYGYTF. CDR3 in DNA: TGTGCCAGCAGCCCAGCGGAAAGAAAGTATGGCTACACCTTC.